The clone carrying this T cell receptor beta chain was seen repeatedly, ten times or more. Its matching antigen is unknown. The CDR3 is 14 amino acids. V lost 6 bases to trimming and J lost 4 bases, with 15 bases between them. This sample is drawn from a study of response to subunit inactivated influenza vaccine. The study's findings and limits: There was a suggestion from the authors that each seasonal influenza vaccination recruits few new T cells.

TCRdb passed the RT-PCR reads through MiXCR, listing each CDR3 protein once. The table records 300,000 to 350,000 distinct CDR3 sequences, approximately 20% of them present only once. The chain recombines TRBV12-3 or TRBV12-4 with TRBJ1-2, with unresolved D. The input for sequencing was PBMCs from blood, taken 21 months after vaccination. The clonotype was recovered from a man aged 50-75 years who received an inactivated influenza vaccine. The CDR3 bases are TGTGCCAGCAGAGGGATCGTATCCCTCTATGGCTACACCTTC. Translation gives CASRGIVSLYGYTF.